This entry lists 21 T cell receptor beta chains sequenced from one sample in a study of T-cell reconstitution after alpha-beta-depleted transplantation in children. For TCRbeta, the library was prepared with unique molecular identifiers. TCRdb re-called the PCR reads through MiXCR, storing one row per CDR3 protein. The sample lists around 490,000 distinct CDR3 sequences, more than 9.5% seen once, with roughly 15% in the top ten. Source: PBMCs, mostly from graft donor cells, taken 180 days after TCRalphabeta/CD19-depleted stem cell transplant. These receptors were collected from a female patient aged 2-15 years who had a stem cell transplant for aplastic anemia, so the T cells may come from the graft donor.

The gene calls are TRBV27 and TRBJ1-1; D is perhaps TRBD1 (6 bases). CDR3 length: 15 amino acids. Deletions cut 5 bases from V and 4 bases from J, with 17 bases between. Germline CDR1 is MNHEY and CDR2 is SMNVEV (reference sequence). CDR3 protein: CASSPHTGTGTEAFF. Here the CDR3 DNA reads TGTGCCAGCAGTCCCCACACAGGGACTGGCACTGAAGCTTTCTTT.

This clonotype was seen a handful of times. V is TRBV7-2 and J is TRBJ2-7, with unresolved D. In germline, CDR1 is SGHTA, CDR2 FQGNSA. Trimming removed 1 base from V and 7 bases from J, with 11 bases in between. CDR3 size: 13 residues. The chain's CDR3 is CASSLGGVREQYV. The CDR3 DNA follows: TGTGCCAGCAGCTTAGGTGGAGTTCGGGAGCAGTACGTC.

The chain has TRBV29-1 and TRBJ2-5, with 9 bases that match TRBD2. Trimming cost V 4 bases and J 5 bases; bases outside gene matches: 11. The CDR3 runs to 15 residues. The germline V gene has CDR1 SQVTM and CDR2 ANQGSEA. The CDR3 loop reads CSVAKGSGSRETQYF. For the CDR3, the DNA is TGCAGCGTTGCCAAAGGTAGCGGGAGTAGGGAGACCCAGTACTTC.

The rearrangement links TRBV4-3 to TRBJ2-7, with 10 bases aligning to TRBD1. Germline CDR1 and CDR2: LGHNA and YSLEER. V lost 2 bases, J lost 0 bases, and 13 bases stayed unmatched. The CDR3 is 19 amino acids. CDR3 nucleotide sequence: TGCGCCAGCAGCCAACTAGGGACAGGGGACGACCTTAGCTCCTACGAGCAGTACGTC. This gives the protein CASSQLGTGDDLSSYEQYV.

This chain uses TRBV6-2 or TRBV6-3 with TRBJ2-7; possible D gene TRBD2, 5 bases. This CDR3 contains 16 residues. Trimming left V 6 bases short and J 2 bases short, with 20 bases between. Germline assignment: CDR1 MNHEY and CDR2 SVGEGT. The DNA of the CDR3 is TGTGCCAGCAGCCCCCACCGGGGAACCCTAACCTACGAGCAGTACTTC. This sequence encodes CASSPHRGTLTYEQYF.

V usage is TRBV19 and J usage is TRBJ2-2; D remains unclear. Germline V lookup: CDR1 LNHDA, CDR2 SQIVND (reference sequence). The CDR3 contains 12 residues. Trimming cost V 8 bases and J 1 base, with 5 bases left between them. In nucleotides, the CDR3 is TGTGCCAGTCGACAGAACACCGGGGAGCTGTTTTTT. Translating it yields CASRQNTGELFF.

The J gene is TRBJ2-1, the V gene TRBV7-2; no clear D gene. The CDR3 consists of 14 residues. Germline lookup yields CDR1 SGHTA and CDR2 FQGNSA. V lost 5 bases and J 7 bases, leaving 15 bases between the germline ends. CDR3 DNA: TGTGCCAGCAGCGTTAGGGAAAAAGGGAATGAGCAGTTCTTC. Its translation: CASSVREKGNEQFF.

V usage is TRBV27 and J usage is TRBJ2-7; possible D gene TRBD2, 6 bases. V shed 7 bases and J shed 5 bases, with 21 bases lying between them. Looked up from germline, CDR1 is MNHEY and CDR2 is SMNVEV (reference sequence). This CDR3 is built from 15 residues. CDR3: CASNLRGDSRDEQYF. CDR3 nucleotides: TGTGCCAGCAACCTTCGTGGGGACTCTCGGGACGAGCAGTACTTC.

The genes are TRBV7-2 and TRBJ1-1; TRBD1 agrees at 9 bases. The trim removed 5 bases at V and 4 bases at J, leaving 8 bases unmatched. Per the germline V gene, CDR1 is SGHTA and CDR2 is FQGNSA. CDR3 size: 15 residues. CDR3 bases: TGTGCCAGCAGCCCTCCGGGACAGGGAAGCACTGAAGCTTTCTTT. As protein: CASSPPGQGSTEAFF.

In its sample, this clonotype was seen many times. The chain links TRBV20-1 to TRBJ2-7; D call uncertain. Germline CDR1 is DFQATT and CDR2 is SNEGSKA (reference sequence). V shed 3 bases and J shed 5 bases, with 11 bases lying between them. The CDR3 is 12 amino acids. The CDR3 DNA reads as TGCAGTGCTAGTCATATCGCCAACGAGCAGTACTTC. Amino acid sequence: CSASHIANEQYF.

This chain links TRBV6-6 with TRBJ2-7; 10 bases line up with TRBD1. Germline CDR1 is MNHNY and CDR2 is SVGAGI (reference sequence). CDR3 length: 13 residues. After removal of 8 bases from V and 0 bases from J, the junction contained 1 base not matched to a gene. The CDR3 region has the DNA TGTGCCAGCGGGGACAGGGGCTCCTACGAGCAGTACTTC. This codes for CASGDRGSYEQYF.

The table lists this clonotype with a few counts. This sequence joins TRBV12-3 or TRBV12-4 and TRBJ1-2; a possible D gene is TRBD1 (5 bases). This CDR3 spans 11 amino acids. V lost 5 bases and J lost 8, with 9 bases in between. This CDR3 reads CASSGTWGYTF. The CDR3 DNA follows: TGTGCCAGCAGTGGGACTTGGGGCTACACCTTC.

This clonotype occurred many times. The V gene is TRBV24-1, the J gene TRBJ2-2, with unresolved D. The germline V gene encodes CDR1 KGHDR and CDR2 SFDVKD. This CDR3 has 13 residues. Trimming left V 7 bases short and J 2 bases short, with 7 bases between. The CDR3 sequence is CATRTGNTGELFF. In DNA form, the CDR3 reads TGTGCCACCAGAACCGGAAACACCGGGGAGCTGTTTTTT.

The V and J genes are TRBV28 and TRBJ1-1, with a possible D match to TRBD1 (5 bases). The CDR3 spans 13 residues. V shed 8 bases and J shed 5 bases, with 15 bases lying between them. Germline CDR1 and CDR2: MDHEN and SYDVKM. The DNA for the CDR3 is TGTGCCAGCGGTTCGGGGGGACGGACTGAAGCTTTCTTT. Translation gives CASGSGGRTEAFF.

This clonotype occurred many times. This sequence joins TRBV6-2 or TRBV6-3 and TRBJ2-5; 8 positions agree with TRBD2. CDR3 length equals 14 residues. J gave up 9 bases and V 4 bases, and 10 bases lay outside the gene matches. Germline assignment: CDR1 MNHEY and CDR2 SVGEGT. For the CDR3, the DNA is TGTGCCAGCAGTTCGGTGGGACTAGTCGGGGCCCAGTACTTC. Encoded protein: CASSSVGLVGAQYF.

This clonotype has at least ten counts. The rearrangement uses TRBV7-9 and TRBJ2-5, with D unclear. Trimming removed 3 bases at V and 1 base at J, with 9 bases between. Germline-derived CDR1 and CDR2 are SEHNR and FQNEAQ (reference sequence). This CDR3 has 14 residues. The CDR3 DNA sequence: TGTGCCAGCAGCTTGTCAACAGTCCAAGAGACCCAGTACTTC. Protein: CASSLSTVQETQYF.

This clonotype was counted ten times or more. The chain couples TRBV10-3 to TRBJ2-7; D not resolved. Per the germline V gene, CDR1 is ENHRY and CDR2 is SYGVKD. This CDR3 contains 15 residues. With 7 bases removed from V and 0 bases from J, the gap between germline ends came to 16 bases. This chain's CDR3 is CAITRRPDLSYEQYF. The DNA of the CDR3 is TGTGCCATCACCCGACGACCCGATCTCTCCTACGAGCAGTACTTC.

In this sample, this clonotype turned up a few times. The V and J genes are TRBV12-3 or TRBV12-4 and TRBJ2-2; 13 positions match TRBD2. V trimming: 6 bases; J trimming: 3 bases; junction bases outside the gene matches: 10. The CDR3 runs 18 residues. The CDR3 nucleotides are TGTGCCAGCAGCCCACTAGCGGGAGGGCTCTCGTACACCGGGGAGCTGTTTTTT. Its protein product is CASSPLAGGLSYTGELFF.

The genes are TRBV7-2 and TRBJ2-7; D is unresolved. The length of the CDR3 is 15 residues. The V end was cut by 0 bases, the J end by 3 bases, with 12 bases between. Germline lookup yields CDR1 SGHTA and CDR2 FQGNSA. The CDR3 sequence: CASSLALIGIYEQYV. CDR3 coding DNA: TGTGCCAGCAGCTTAGCGCTTATAGGGATCTACGAGCAGTACGTC.

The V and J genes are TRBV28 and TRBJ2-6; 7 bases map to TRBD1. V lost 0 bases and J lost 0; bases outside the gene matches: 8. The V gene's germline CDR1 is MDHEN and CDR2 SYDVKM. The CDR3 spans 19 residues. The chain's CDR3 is CASSLWEQGIYSGANVLTF. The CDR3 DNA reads TGTGCCAGCAGTTTATGGGAACAGGGGATCTACTCTGGGGCCAACGTCCTGACTTTC.

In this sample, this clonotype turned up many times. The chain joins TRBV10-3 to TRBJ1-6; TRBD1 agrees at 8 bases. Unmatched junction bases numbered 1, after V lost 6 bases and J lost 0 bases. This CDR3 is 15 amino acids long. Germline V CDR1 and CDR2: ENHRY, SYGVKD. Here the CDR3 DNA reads TGTGCCATCAGGACAGGGGACTCCTATAATTCACCCCTCCACTTT. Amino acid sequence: CAIRTGDSYNSPLHF.